The present T cell receptor beta chain was sequenced within a study of beta chain features in type 1 diabetes. Donors contributed one heparinised blood draw apiece, averaging about 110 mL. The study reverse transcribed the entire isolated RNA, so it sequenced expressed TCRB transcripts. Method: immunoSEQ multiplex PCR; TCRdb's copy keeps in-frame clones and lacks some. The profile shows hundreds of thousands of clones, about an eighth of them singletons. In regard to this clone: Its antigen is undetermined.

The germline V gene has CDR1 SEHNR and CDR2 FQNEAQ (reference sequence). The CDR3 is made up of 11 amino acids. V lost 5 bases, J lost 8 bases, and 9 bases lay in between. General study results and limits: When Type 1 diabetes patients were examined, their TCRB CDR3s proved moderately but significantly shorter in all four CD4+ subsets. PCR might show a preference for shorter templates, equally across patients and controls. There was a possibility that cDNA sequencing over-represented cells with high TCR expression.

The rearrangement links TRBV7-9 to TRBJ1-1; possibly TRBD1 for D (6 bases). This sequence originates from a man younger than 30 with type 1 diabetes. Material: naive CD4+ T cells from blood. As DNA, the CDR3 is TGTGCCAGCAGCCGCAGGGGAGAAGCTTTCTTT. Encoded protein: CASSRRGEAFF.